In its sample, the clone carrying this T cell receptor beta chain was seen once. As yet, its antigen is unknown. Primers included in the PCR were 60 Vbeta and 13 Jbeta primers. Profiled with immunoSEQ multiplex PCR; TCRdb holds only in-frame clones, not every one. The table has about 130,000 clones, about 86% seen once; the top ten hold about 0.76%. This CDR3 is 13 amino acids long. Looked up from germline, CDR1 is KGHSH and CDR2 is LQKENI. Between the trimmed V and J ends, which lost 3 bases and 1 base, there was a span of 6 bases. This sample was included in a study of cytomegalovirus exposure and HLA in healthy donors. About the study: Among about 179 million T cells, an earlier analysis found roughly 100 million unique TCR beta sequences. General observations from the study: In the analysis, some V segments, TRBV6-2 and TRBV6-3 included, were excluded as indistinguishable. The study carried out a later analysis of TCR beta sequences. It associated some 17,000 of them with specific HLA alleles at a false discovery rate of 0.05. A missense DCLRE1C variant was associated with V- and J-gene trimming of TCR beta chains in a later analysis, and an independent cohort replicated the association.

The clonotype was recovered from a man aged 18 to 35 in good health and CMV-seronegative. The sequenced sample was PBMCs. This rearrangement joins TRBV18 to TRBJ1-1; no reliable D call. The CDR3 here is CASSPGGNTEAFF. The CDR3 DNA follows: TGTGCCAGCTCACCGGGAGGGAACACTGAAGCTTTCTTT.